The 16 T cell receptor beta chains presented below share a single source sample, sequenced in a study of metastatic and nonmetastatic thyroid tumors. MiXCR reprocessed the PCR reads for TCRdb. The sample includes about 92,000 clones, 15% of them seen just once. No treatment of any kind had been given to any patient before thyroid surgery. Sequencing used blood. These receptor sequences come from a female donor with papillary thyroid cancer or a benign thyroid nodule (not recorded which). Some clones in this sample may be carry-over from other donors' samples.

The rearrangement uses TRBV28 and TRBJ1-6; D call uncertain. V was shortened by 1 base and J by 5 bases, with 21 bases between the two germline ends. This CDR3 spans 19 amino acids. CDR1 and CDR2 from the germline V gene are MDHEN and SYDVKM. CDR3: CASSLFRGGSSSHNSPLHF. For the CDR3, the DNA is TGTGCCAGCAGTTTATTTCGGGGAGGCTCTTCATCTCATAATTCACCCCTCCACTTT.

This clone was counted at least ten times. V gene TRBV18 combines with J gene TRBJ2-7, with D possibly being TRBD2 (6 bases). Germline V gene lookup returns CDR1 KGHSH and CDR2 LQKENI. V gave up 4 bases and J gave up 1 base, with 8 bases separating them. The length of the CDR3 is 13 residues. The CDR3 coding sequence is TGTGCCAGCTCACTCGGGACTTCCTACGAGCAGTACTTC. Protein sequence: CASSLGTSYEQYF.

The rearrangement uses TRBV6-1 and TRBJ2-7, with 10 positions matching TRBD2. The CDR3 consists of 15 residues. V lost 10 bases to trimming and J lost 7 bases; unmatched junction nucleotides: 16. CDR1 MNHNS and CDR2 SASEGT come from the germline V gene. This CDR3 reads CATWTSGEAGGEQYF. Here the CDR3 DNA reads TGTGCCACTTGGACTAGCGGTGAGGCTGGTGGAGAGCAGTACTTC.

On this clone: A single base separates this from a much larger clone, so it may be a read error. V is TRBV11-2 and J is TRBJ1-4; D perhaps matches TRBD1 (6 bases). V shed 5 bases and J shed 1 base, with 14 bases lying between them. Germline CDR1 reads SGHAT; CDR2 reads FQNNGV. This CDR3 has 16 residues. As DNA, the CDR3 is TGTGCCAGCAGCACGTGGACAGACAAAACTAATGAAAAACTGTTTTTT. The encoded protein is CASSTWTDKTNEKLFF.

About this clone: A much larger clone is a single base away; this may be a read error. J is TRBJ2-6 and V is TRBV4-1; 8 bases fit TRBD2. Germline V gives CDR1 MGHRA, CDR2 YSYEKL. The trim removed 8 bases at V and 8 bases at J, leaving 8 bases unmatched. The CDR3 contains 14 residues. The CDR3 region is CASEAGVGSNVLTF. CDR3 in DNA: TGCGCCAGCGAAGCGGGGGTCGGGTCCAACGTCCTGACTTTC.

This clone has at least ten counts. The J gene is TRBJ1-1, the V gene TRBV30; D is uncertain. The CDR3 runs 13 residues. Trimming left V 0 bases short and J 5 bases short, with 10 bases between. The germline CDR1 and CDR2 sequences are GTSNPN and SVGIG (reference sequence). The CDR3 region has the DNA TGTGCCTGGAGTGTAGGGAGGGAAACTGAAGCTTTCTTT. This gives the protein CAWSVGRETEAFF.

The table lists this clone with many counts. The chain is built from TRBV9 and TRBJ2-3; 7 bases line up with TRBD2. CDR1 SGDLS and CDR2 YYNGEE come from the germline V gene. The CDR3 totals 17 residues. J was trimmed by 5 bases and V by 0 bases; bases with no gene match: 12. CDR3 in amino acids: CASSVGGGGISKDTQYF. CDR3 nucleotide sequence: TGTGCCAGCAGCGTAGGAGGCGGGGGAATCTCTAAAGATACGCAGTATTTT.

The chain carries TRBV20-1 and TRBJ1-1; 7 positions agree with TRBD1. Germline V gene sequence: CDR1 DFQATT, CDR2 SNEGSKA (reference sequence). The CDR3 has 15 amino acids. V trimming: 3 bases; J trimming: 1 base; junction bases outside the gene matches: 8. CDR3 amino acids: CSASILGTANTEAFF. The CDR3 nucleotides are TGCAGTGCTAGTATATTGGGGACAGCGAACACTGAAGCTTTCTTT.

This chain links TRBV28 with TRBJ2-3; D is uncertain. Trimming took off 2 bases at V and 7 bases at J, with 7 bases between the two ends. The CDR3 has 12 residues. Germline V gene data show CDR1 as MDHEN and CDR2 as SYDVKM. This CDR3 reads CASSLAVYTQYF. In DNA, the CDR3 is TGTGCCAGCAGTTTAGCTGTATATACGCAGTATTTT.

About this clone: A much larger clone lies a single base off, so this may be a read error. The V gene is TRBV20-1, the J gene TRBJ2-3, with 11 bases matching TRBD2. V lost 3 bases, J lost 2 bases, and 7 bases stayed unmatched. The CDR3 spans 16 residues. Germline lookup yields CDR1 DFQATT and CDR2 SNEGSKA (reference sequence). The DNA of the CDR3 is TGCAGTGCTAGCCCGGGGACTAGCGGACCCACAGATACGCAGTATTTT. Translated: CSASPGTSGPTDTQYF.

This clone was detected only a few times. This may arise from a read error, as a much more abundant clone is one base away. The chain has TRBV9 and TRBJ1-3, with D possibly TRBD1 on 6 matching bases. The CDR3 contains 15 residues. Germline lookup yields CDR1 SGDLS and CDR2 YYNGEE. CDR3 region: CASSVGPQGQGTMYF. The CDR3 DNA reads as TGTGCCAGCAGCGTAGGGCCACAGGGTCAGGGCACCATGTATTTT.

This clone was seen ten or more times. The chain carries TRBV2 and TRBJ2-1; the match to TRBD2 covers 11 bases. This CDR3 is 16 amino acids long. Trimming cost V 6 bases and J 3 bases; bases outside gene matches: 7. Germline assignment: CDR1 SNHLY and CDR2 FYNNEI. The CDR3 sequence: CASSPPSGGLYNEQFF. DNA for the CDR3: TGTGCCAGCAGCCCCCCTAGCGGGGGGCTCTACAATGAGCAGTTCTTC.

This clone was found a few times. Other nucleotide sequences in the sample specify the same CDR3. The J gene is TRBJ1-4, the V gene TRBV7-6; maybe TRBD1 (5 bases). The CDR3 has 16 residues. Germline assignment: CDR1 SGHVS and CDR2 FNYEAQ. V lost 3 bases and J 6 bases, leaving 17 bases between the germline ends. As DNA, the CDR3 is TGTGCCAGCAGCTTGGGGGGAGGCAGCTATTATGAAAAACTGTTTTTT. The encoded protein is CASSLGGGSYYEKLFF.

At least ten counts were recorded for this clone. The chain carries TRBV6-6 and TRBJ2-3, with 14 bases identical to TRBD2. Per germline, CDR1 MNHNY and CDR2 SVGAGI (reference sequence). The CDR3 runs to 17 residues. Unmatched junction bases numbered 11, after V lost 8 bases and J lost 4 bases. The CDR3 loop is CASGVSGLAGASDTQYF. The CDR3, as DNA: TGTGCCAGCGGGGTCTCGGGACTAGCGGGGGCCTCAGATACGCAGTATTTT.

This clone was seen more than once but under ten times. The junction departs from germline at one end; a sequencing error may be responsible. The chain is built from TRBV6-5 and TRBJ1-1; D is unresolved. The CDR3 runs to 11 residues. The V gene's germline CDR1 is MNHEY and CDR2 SVGAGI. Here the CDR3 DNA reads TGTGCCAGCAGTTACGAGGCTGAAGCTTTGTTT. This sequence encodes CASSYEAEALF.

This clone was detected many times. The rearrangement links TRBV7-3 to TRBJ1-1; tentatively, D is TRBD1 (5 bases). The V end lost 4 bases, the J end lost 1 base, and 10 bases lay between the germline ends. CDR1 and CDR2 (germline): SGHTA, FQGTGA. The CDR3 spans 14 residues. The DNA for the CDR3 is TGTGCCAGCAGCTCCACGGGGGGGAACACTGAAGCTTTCTTT. It yields the protein CASSSTGGNTEAFF. The whole variable domain, filled in from reference TRBV7-3 and TRBJ1-1, reads GAGVSQTPSNKVTEKGKYVELRCDPISGHTALYWYRQSLGQGPEFLIYFQGTGAADDSGLPNDRFFAVRPEGSVSTLKIQRTERGDSAVYLCASSSTGGNTEAFFGQGTRLTVV.